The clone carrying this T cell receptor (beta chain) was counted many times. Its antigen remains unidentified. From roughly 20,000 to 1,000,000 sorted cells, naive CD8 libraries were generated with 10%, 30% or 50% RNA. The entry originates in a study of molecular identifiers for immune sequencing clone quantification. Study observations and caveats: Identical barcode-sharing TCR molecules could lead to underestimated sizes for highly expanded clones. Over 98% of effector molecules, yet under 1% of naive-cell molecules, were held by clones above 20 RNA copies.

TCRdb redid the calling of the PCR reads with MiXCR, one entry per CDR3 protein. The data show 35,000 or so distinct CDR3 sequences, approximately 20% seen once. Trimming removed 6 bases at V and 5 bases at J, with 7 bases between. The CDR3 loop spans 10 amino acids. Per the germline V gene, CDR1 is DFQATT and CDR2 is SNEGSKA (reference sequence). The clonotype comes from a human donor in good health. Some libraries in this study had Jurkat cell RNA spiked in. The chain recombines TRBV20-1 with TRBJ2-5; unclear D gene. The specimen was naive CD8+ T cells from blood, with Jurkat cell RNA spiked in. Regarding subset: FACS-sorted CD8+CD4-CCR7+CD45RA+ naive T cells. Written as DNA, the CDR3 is TGCAGTGCCCCGAGGGAGACCCAGTACTTC. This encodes CSAPRETQYF.